The TCR beta chain under discussion was sequenced for a study of T-cell memory formation after mild COVID-19 (dated by TCRdb to about 2021). As for the study more broadly: Most TCR sequence clusters were specific to one of the two donors. T-cell clones expanding and contracting after mild COVID-19 in a couple of donors were tracked by longitudinal TCRalpha and TCRbeta repertoire sequencing. Two young, previously healthy adult volunteers, one female and one male, were included in the cohort.

CDR1 SGDLS and CDR2 YYNGEE were looked up in the germline V gene. After removal of 4 bases from V and 3 bases from J, the junction retains 7 bases not matched to a gene. The CDR3 covers 14 residues, taking in both the cysteine and the phenylalanine. Only the CDR3 DNA stays, 42 bases, in frame from base 1. Comments on this clonotype: Its antigen has not been determined. Nothing much larger sits one base from this clone, and base qualities are not available.

For sequencing, an Illumina NovaSeq 6000 was employed. TCRalpha and TCRbeta cDNA libraries were constructed by 5'RACE with constant-segment primers, with sample barcodes and unique molecular identifiers being introduced. Trizol reagent was used to extract RNA from every sample. Library amplification was performed in two PCR steps, and a second sample barcode and Illumina TruSeq adapters were introduced in the second step. Sequencing of the libraries was done on an Illumina NovaSeq, producing 2 x 150 bp paired-end reads. As for the original processing: Reads were demultiplexed and collapsed into UMI-guided consensus sequences with migec v1.2.7. Using mixcr v2.1.11, UMI consensuses were aligned to TRA and TRB V and J templates and then assembled into clonotypes. A clonotype was counted as expanded or contracted only if both edgeR and NoisET called the change significant, with noise models trained on biological replicates. For edgeR calls, a false discovery rate-adjusted p below 0.01 and a log2 fold-change threshold of 1 were applied. As an exploratory analysis of dynamics, max-normalized trajectories of the 1000 most abundant clonotypes were examined with PCA combined with hierarchical clustering. Each responding clone was given a CD4 or CD8 phenotype based on the CD4+ and CD8+ repertoires, which had been sequenced separately. The public sequencing data were trimmed at Q25 with fastp and processed into clonotypes with MiXCR by TCRdb, which kept only in-frame beta chains. Rows with a matching CDR3 protein are joined into one entry that keeps the most common DNA and genes. The V and J calls, along with clone size, are taken from TCRdb and not from the paper's own processing. The sample table contains roughly 550,000 distinct CDR3 sequences; only one count was recorded for over 20% of them. The ten largest clones represent around 13% of the sample.

PBMCs were isolated by Ficoll-Paque density gradient centrifugation. The paper as a whole reports these results and caveats: Only two mild cases were covered by the study, and larger cohorts that include severe cases with pre-infection samples were considered necessary. Contracting CD4+ clones were found mainly in CM and EM memory subsets, while CD8+ clones were enriched in EMRA. Some responding clones were found in pre-infection memory, which suggests that pre-existing cross-reactive memory T cells took part in the SARS-CoV-2 response. Clones contracting from day 15 to 85 had balanced CD4/CD8 phenotypes, while a second wave expanding from day 15 to 37 was biased towards CD4+. Whether the second-wave clones peaking on day 37 were SARS-CoV-2 specific was not confirmed.

The chain joins TRBV9 to TRBJ2-7; 7 bases in the junction line up with TRBD2. Material: PBMCs or a T cell subset sorted from them (not recorded which). The sequence was obtained from an adult woman who had mild COVID-19 (a few samples of this study predate the infection). The sample titles of this study are shuffled in the database, so cell type and time point are left out; the donor was told from shared clones. At the DNA level, the sequence is TGTGCCAGCAGCCACGGGGGGACCCTCTACGAGCAGTACTTC. Translation gives CASSHGGTLYEQYF.